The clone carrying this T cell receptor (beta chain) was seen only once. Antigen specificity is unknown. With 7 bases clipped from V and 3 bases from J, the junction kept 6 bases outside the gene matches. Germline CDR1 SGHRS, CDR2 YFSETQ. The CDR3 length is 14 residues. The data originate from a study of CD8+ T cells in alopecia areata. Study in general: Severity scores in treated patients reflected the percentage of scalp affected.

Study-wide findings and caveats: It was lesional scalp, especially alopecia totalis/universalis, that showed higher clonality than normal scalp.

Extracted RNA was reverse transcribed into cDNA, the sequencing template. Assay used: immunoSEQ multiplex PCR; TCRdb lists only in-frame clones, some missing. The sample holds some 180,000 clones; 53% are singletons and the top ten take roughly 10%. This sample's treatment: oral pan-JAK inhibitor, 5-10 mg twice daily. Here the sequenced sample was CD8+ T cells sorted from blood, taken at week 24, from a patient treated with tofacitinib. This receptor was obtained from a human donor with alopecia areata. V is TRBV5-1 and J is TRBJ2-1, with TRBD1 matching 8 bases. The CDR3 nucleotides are TGCGCCAGCGCATACAGGGGGGACTACAATGAGCAGTTCTTC. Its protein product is CASAYRGDYNEQFF.